What follows describes a single T cell receptor (beta chain). The data originate from a study of blood T cell repertoires in COVID-19. Study-level information: T cells, B-cell-depleted T cells, or PBMCs supplied cDNA or gDNA.

Germline CDR1 and CDR2: SGHRS and YFSETQ. V lost 2 bases and J lost 5, with 8 bases in between. The CDR3 contains 13 residues. Generated by immunoSEQ multiplex PCR, the TCRdb table keeps only in-frame clones and is missing some. The sample includes 150,000 to 200,000 clones, about nine tenths of them seen just once. The sequencing sample was made of peripheral blood. This TCR came from a man aged 40-49 years with acute or convalescent COVID-19. The chain recombines TRBV5-1 with TRBJ2-1; maybe TRBD1 (5 bases). CDR3 sequence: CASSFDRNNEQFF. In DNA form, the CDR3 reads TGCGCCAGCAGCTTCGACAGAAACAATGAGCAGTTCTTC. Complete variable domain (other parts from reference TRBV5-1 and TRBJ2-1): KAGVTQTPRYLIKTRGQQVTLSCSPISGHRSVSWYQQTPGQGLQFLFEYFSETQRNKGNFPGRFSGRQFSNSRSEMNVSTLELGDSALYLCASSFDRNNEQFFGPGTRLTVL.